Described below is a single TCR beta chain sequence and its context. The antigen is not known. This sample is part of a study of vaccination effects on CD4 cells after COVID-19. TCRdb's table, derived via immunoSEQ multiplex PCR, lists solely in-frame clones and lacks some. The sample yields 30,000 or so clones, over 65% seen once. Viral peptide pools were used in the ViraFEST assay to expand antigen-specific CD4+ T cells, and sequencing came afterward. The culture ran for 9 to 11 days, and then CD4+ T cells were isolated. Each participant was given two doses of one vaccine (BNT162b2 or mRNA-1273). Vaccinated recipients, who were negative for nucleocapsid antibodies, had no history of SARS-CoV-2 infection. Every well got a few million PBMC, which were grown with about 9.9 IU/ml IL-2 and 8.5 to 10 ug/ml peptides. Here the sequenced sample was CD4+ T cells from PBMCs cultured with HCoV-NL63 spike peptides, taken after COVID-19 vaccination. The receptor comes from a human donor who received a COVID-19 vaccine.

This chain's CDR3 is CASSRGTGSTDTQYF. CDR3 nucleotides: TGCGCCAGCAGCCGGGGGACAGGTAGCACAGATACGCAGTATTTT. The chain couples TRBV5-1 to TRBJ2-3; 8 bases map to TRBD1. Germline-derived CDR1 and CDR2 are SGHRS and YFSETQ. There are 15 residues in the CDR3. Trimming took 4 bases from V and 0 from J; bases not matched to a gene: 4. The complete variable domain, with remaining parts taken from reference TRBV5-1 and TRBJ2-3, reads KAGVTQTPRYLIKTRGQQVTLSCSPISGHRSVSWYQQTPGQGLQFLFEYFSETQRNKGNFPGRFSGRQFSNSRSEMNVSTLELGDSALYLCASSRGTGSTDTQYFGPGTRLTVL.